A single sample gave rise to the 27 T cell receptor beta chains below, sequenced in a study of T cell repertoires in cytomegalovirus infection. Their target antigens are unknown. In TCRdb, the reads were re-called with MiXCR into one record per CDR3 protein. The sample holds hundreds of thousands of distinct CDR3 sequences; around 35% are singletons and the top ten take around a sixth. Sequencing used cultured PBMCs, obtained from culture after CMV antigen stimulation. The source is a human donor in good health (CMV status not recorded). Some clones in this sample may be carry-over from other donors' samples.

V and J are TRBV10-3 and TRBJ2-5; 9 bases are shared with TRBD2. CDR3 length: 16 residues. The J segment lost 5 bases and the V segment lost 4 bases, leaving 11 bases of the junction unmatched. The germline V gene encodes CDR1 ENHRY and CDR2 SYGVKD. The CDR3 sequence is CAISGGTSPTLETQYF. The CDR3, as DNA: TGTGCCATCAGTGGGGGGACTAGCCCTACCCTCGAGACCCAGTACTTC.

The rearrangement joins TRBV12-3 or TRBV12-4 to TRBJ1-5; 9 bases are shared with TRBD1. V gave up 1 base and J gave up 4 bases; unmatched junction bases: 2. The CDR3 has 15 amino acids. The CDR3 nucleotides read TGTGCCAGCAGTTTAGGGACAGGGGAAAATCAGCCCCAGCATTTT. It specifies CASSLGTGENQPQHF.

This clonotype was detected a few times. V and J are TRBV7-9 and TRBJ2-1; 7 positions agree with TRBD1. J gave up 6 bases and V 0 bases, and 8 bases lay outside the gene matches. The CDR3 extends over 16 amino acids. Germline V CDR1 and CDR2: SEHNR, FQNEAQ (reference sequence). CDR3 bases: TGTGCCAGCAGCTTAGCGGGACAGAAAGCGGTCAATGAGCAGTTCTTC. Protein sequence: CASSLAGQKAVNEQFF.

V and J are TRBV7-9 and TRBJ2-3; D is undetermined. V was shortened by 6 bases and J by 4 bases, with 11 bases between the two germline ends. The CDR3 consists of 13 residues. Germline assignment: CDR1 SEHNR and CDR2 FQNEAQ (reference sequence). The CDR3 DNA reads TGTGCCAGCAGTAAGAGTGGGGCAGATACGCAGTATTTT. Translating it yields CASSKSGADTQYF.

The chain has TRBV27 and TRBJ2-2, with D hard to call. Looked up from germline, CDR1 is MNHEY and CDR2 is SMNVEV (reference sequence). The CDR3 spans 14 residues. Trimming removed 4 bases from V and 5 bases from J, with 11 bases in between. The CDR3 sequence is CASSSNYRTGELFF. The CDR3 coding sequence is TGTGCCAGCAGTTCAAATTATCGGACCGGGGAGCTGTTTTTT.

This CDR3 reads CSVEAGPVAGGPGSTDTQYF. The DNA of the CDR3 is TGCAGCGTTGAAGCCGGCCCGGTGGCGGGAGGGCCCGGGAGTACAGATACGCAGTATTTT. This chain uses TRBV29-1 with TRBJ2-3, with 9 bases identical to TRBD2. This CDR3 is 20 amino acids long. J was trimmed by 3 bases and V by 1 base; bases with no gene match: 20. Germline V gene sequence: CDR1 SQVTM, CDR2 ANQGSEA.

This clonotype was recorded many times. Here the CDR3 DNA reads TGTGCCAGCAGCTTATTACCAGGGGGCAATGAGCAGTTCTTC. It encodes CASSLLPGGNEQFF. J is TRBJ2-1 and V is TRBV7-2; 7 bases agree with TRBD1. Germline CDR1 is SGHTA and CDR2 is FQGNSA. V lost 2 bases and J lost 6; bases outside the gene matches: 4. CDR3 length: 14 residues.

The rearrangement uses TRBV12-5 and TRBJ2-3; D unclear. The CDR3 has 13 residues. Germline CDR1 is LGHNT and CDR2 is FRNRAP. Between the trimmed V and J ends, which lost 2 bases and 6 bases, there was a span of 9 bases. CDR3: CASGLFLGDTQYF. The CDR3 nucleotides are TGTGCTAGTGGTTTGTTCCTGGGGGATACGCAGTATTTT.

V is TRBV7-9 and J is TRBJ1-1; TRBD1 matches at 7 bases. Losses at the gene ends were 5 bases for V and 4 bases for J; bases not matched to a gene: 10. The CDR3 contains 15 residues. CDR1 is SEHNR and CDR2 is FQNEAQ in the germline V gene (reference sequence). The CDR3 reads CASSHPGQRRTEAFF. The CDR3 DNA follows: TGTGCCAGCAGCCATCCGGGACAGCGACGCACTGAAGCTTTCTTT.

The genes are TRBV11-2 and TRBJ2-3; D call uncertain. Looked up from germline, CDR1 is SGHAT and CDR2 is FQNNGV. The germline V and J ends were trimmed by 5 bases and 0 bases, with 12 bases remaining between them. This CDR3 region has 15 residues. In DNA form, the CDR3 reads TGTGCCAGCAGCCCCCGGGTCTCGAGCACAGATACGCAGTATTTT. Its translation: CASSPRVSSTDTQYF.

The V gene is TRBV7-6, the J gene TRBJ2-3, with D uncertain. Deletions cut 0 bases from V and 3 bases from J, with 10 bases between. Germline V lookup: CDR1 SGHVS, CDR2 FNYEAQ. This CDR3 has 15 amino acids. In DNA form, the CDR3 reads TGTGCCAGCAGCTTAGCGCAATCTAAAACAGATACGCAGTATTTT. Amino acids: CASSLAQSKTDTQYF. Combining the CDR3 with reference TRBV7-6 and TRBJ2-3 gives the whole variable domain GAGVSQSPRYKVTKRGQDVALRCDPISGHVSLYWYRQALGQGPEFLTYFNYEAQQDKSGLPNDRFSAERPEGSISTLTIQRTEQRDSAMYRCASSLAQSKTDTQYFGPGTRLTVL.

The rearrangement uses TRBV28 and TRBJ2-1; TRBD2 is a possible D gene (5 bases). The CDR3 has 12 amino acids. Germline assignment: CDR1 MDHEN and CDR2 SYDVKM. V was trimmed by 8 bases and J by 6 bases, leaving 11 bases between them. The CDR3 nucleotides read TGTGCCAGCTCCTCGCGGGCCAATGAGCAGTTCTTC. Translating it yields CASSSRANEQFF. Filled out from reference TRBV28 and TRBJ2-1, the complete variable domain reads DVKVTQSSRYLVKRTGEKVFLECVQDMDHENMFWYRQDPGLGLRLIYFSYDVKMKEKGDIPEGYSVSREKKERFSLILESASTNQTSMYLCASSSRANEQFFGPGTRLTVL.

This clonotype was seen at least ten times. CDR3 DNA: TGTGCCAGCAGATACGGGAAATTTGGAGGCTACACCTTC. It encodes CASRYGKFGGYTF. The rearrangement joins TRBV7-2 to TRBJ1-2, with no clear D. V was cut by 6 bases and J by 8 bases, with 16 bases left in between. Germline CDR1 reads SGHTA; CDR2 reads FQGNSA. The CDR3 sequence is 13 residues long.

V is TRBV6-6 and J is TRBJ2-6; 11 nucleotides line up with TRBD2. The ends lost 4 bases at V and 4 bases at J; junction bases unmatched: 12. The CDR3 sequence is 19 residues long. Germline V CDR1 and CDR2: MNHNY, SVGAGI (reference sequence). The CDR3 reads CASSSLTSGSRSGANVLTF. As DNA, the CDR3 is TGTGCCAGCAGTTCGCTTACTAGCGGGAGCAGGTCCGGGGCCAACGTCCTGACTTTC.

The chain joins TRBV4-3 to TRBJ2-1; 10 bases fit TRBD2. V dropped 0 bases and J dropped 0; count of bases not matched to a gene: 11. The CDR3 totals 20 residues. Germline V gene data show CDR1 as LGHNA and CDR2 as YSLEER. The CDR3 sequence: CASSQDWIAGGLSSYNEQFF. The DNA for the CDR3 is TGCGCCAGCAGCCAAGATTGGATAGCGGGAGGCCTGAGCTCCTACAATGAGCAGTTCTTC.

The chain recombines TRBV28 with TRBJ2-1; tentatively, D is TRBD1 (6 bases). The CDR3 contains 15 residues. With 6 bases removed from V and 4 bases from J, the gap between germline ends came to 16 bases. CDR1 and CDR2 (germline): MDHEN, SYDVKM. CDR3 bases: TGTGCCAGCAGCCCGACAGGACTTCGATACAATGAGCAGTTCTTC. This encodes CASSPTGLRYNEQFF. The full variable domain, in which reference TRBV28 and TRBJ2-1 provide the parts outside the CDR3, is DVKVTQSSRYLVKRTGEKVFLECVQDMDHENMFWYRQDPGLGLRLIYFSYDVKMKEKGDIPEGYSVSREKKERFSLILESASTNQTSMYLCASSPTGLRYNEQFFGPGTRLTVL.

Only a few counts were recorded for this clonotype. The J gene is TRBJ2-7, the V gene TRBV6-2 or TRBV6-3; 12 bases are a match to TRBD2. V shed 7 bases and J 2 bases; nucleotides not matched to a gene: 15. The CDR3 extends over 18 amino acids. The germline V gene encodes CDR1 MNHEY and CDR2 SVGEGT. The CDR3 DNA sequence: TGTGCCAGCACCCTCAGCAGCCTGCCTAGCGGGAGGGCCTACGAGCAGTACTTC. This encodes CASTLSSLPSGRAYEQYF.

J is TRBJ2-3 and V is TRBV29-1; D gene uncertain. V lost 5 bases to trimming and J lost 2 bases, with 8 bases between them. CDR3 size: 12 residues. CDR1 SQVTM and CDR2 ANQGSEA come from the germline V gene. CDR3 sequence: CSVRLYTDTQYF. CDR3 in DNA: TGCAGCGTTCGGTTGTACACAGATACGCAGTATTTT.

This chain connects TRBV2 to TRBJ1-2, with TRBD1 as a possible D gene (5 bases). The CDR3 runs to 15 residues. Trimming shortened V by 4 bases and J by 2 bases, and 14 bases separated the two germline ends. CDR1 SNHLY and CDR2 FYNNEI come from the germline V gene. The chain's CDR3 is CASSGVGTGNYGYTF. The CDR3 nucleotides read TGTGCCAGCAGTGGTGTTGGGACGGGGAACTATGGCTACACCTTC.

This rearrangement joins TRBV29-1 to TRBJ2-1, with a weak D call TRBD2 (5 bases). Trimming took off 7 bases at V and 3 bases at J, with 10 bases between the two ends. Per germline, CDR1 SQVTM and CDR2 ANQGSEA. The CDR3 contains 12 residues. The CDR3 loop reads CSGSLDYNEQFF. DNA of the CDR3: TGCAGCGGATCACTAGACTACAATGAGCAGTTCTTC.

This clonotype was observed a handful of times. The chain combines TRBV5-4 with TRBJ1-4, with no clear D. CDR1 is SGHNT and CDR2 is YYREEE in the germline V gene (reference sequence). Deletions cut 4 bases from V and 4 bases from J, with 17 bases between. The CDR3 runs to 16 residues. CDR3 loop: CASSPSAAAVNEKLFF. As DNA, the CDR3 is TGTGCCAGCAGCCCCTCGGCGGCCGCGGTTAATGAAAAACTGTTTTTT.

As for this clonotype: This may come from a read error, since a much larger clone is one base off. This chain connects TRBV12-3 or TRBV12-4 to TRBJ2-1; D remains unclear. Between the trimmed V and J ends, which lost 4 bases and 7 bases, there was a span of 5 bases. The CDR3 loop spans 11 amino acids. CDR3 region: CASSSQNEQFF. The CDR3 DNA reads TGTGCCAGCAGTTCTCAGAATGAGCAGTTCTTC.

This clonotype came up a few times. The J gene is TRBJ2-1, the V gene TRBV4-1; possibly TRBD2 for D (5 bases). The germline CDR1 and CDR2 sequences are MGHRA and YSYEKL. With 2 bases removed from V and 11 bases from J, the gap between germline ends came to 13 bases. This CDR3 is 13 amino acids long. The CDR3 region is CASSQLSSAQQFF. The CDR3 DNA sequence: TGCGCCAGCAGCCAACTTAGTAGCGCCCAGCAGTTCTTC.

This clonotype was counted only a few times. This chain joins TRBV7-2 and TRBJ2-2; 8 nucleotides align to TRBD2. Germline CDR1 reads SGHTA; CDR2 reads FQGNSA. The CDR3 has 18 residues. Trimming took 1 base from V and 6 from J; bases not matched to a gene: 13. The CDR3 region is CASSLEWSGAGDAGELFF. The CDR3 DNA follows: TGTGCCAGCAGCTTAGAATGGTCGGGAGCGGGGGACGCCGGGGAGCTGTTTTTT.

This clonotype has a handful of counts. This chain connects TRBV7-2 to TRBJ2-5; D possibly corresponds to TRBD1 (6 bases). V lost 4 bases to trimming and J lost 4 bases, with 16 bases between them. This CDR3 region has 15 residues. Germline V lookup: CDR1 SGHTA, CDR2 FQGNSA. This CDR3 reads CASSSSRDTRETQYF. CDR3 sequence (DNA): TGTGCCAGCAGCTCAAGCCGGGACACACGAGAGACCCAGTACTTC.

Worth noting for this clonotype: A much larger clonotype is one base distant, so this may be a read error. This sequence joins TRBV7-8 and TRBJ1-1; 7 positions match TRBD1. The CDR3 has 14 residues. Germline V CDR1 and CDR2: SGHVS, FQNEAQ. V trimming: 3 bases; J trimming: 1 base; junction bases outside the gene matches: 2. The CDR3 nucleotides are TGTGCCAGCAGCTTCGACAGGGAGAACACTGAAGCTTTCTTT. Protein product: CASSFDRENTEAFF.

This clonotype appeared many times. The chain links TRBV7-2 to TRBJ1-3; D perhaps matches TRBD1 (6 bases). The germline CDR1 and CDR2 sequences are SGHTA and FQGNSA. The CDR3 runs to 13 residues. The V gene lost 4 bases and the J gene lost 2 bases, with 6 bases spanning the gap. The CDR3 loop is CASSSGAGNTIYF. The CDR3 DNA follows: TGTGCCAGCAGCTCAGGGGCTGGAAACACCATATATTTT.